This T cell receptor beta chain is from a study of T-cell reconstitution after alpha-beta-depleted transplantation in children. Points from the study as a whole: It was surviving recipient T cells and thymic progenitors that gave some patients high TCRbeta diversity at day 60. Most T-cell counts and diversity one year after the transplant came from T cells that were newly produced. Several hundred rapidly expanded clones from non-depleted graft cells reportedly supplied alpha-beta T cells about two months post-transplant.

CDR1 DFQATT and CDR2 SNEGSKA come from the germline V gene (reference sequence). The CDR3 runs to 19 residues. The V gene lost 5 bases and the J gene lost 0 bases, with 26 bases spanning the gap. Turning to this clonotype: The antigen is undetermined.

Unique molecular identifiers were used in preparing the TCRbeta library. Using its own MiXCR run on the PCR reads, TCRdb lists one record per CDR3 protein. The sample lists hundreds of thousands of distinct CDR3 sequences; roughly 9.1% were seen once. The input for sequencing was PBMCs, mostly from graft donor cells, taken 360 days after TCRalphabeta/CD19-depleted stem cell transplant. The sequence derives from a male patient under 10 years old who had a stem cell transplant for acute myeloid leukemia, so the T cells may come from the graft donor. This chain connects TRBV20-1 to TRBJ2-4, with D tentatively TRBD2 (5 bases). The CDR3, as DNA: TGCAGTGCTCCTAAGATTTCTGTAAGCGGAGGACTAGCCAAAAACATTCAGTACTTC. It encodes CSAPKISVSGGLAKNIQYF.